These T cell receptor beta chains were read from a single sample in a study of blood T cell repertoires in COVID-19. The assay was immunoSEQ multiplex PCR, and TCRdb's table has in-frame clones only and misses some. Here the sample spans roughly 260,000 clones, 75% to 95% being singletons. The sample comprised peripheral blood. The source is a person aged 18 to 35 with COVID-19, enrolled during active disease. CDR3s include the opening cysteine and the closing phenylalanine or tryptophan. D genes are given only for firm matches. A clone size is listed for some rows: how often the clone was seen (once, few, many), or a class if it is expanded.

d_call	v_call	clone_size	j_call	cdr3_aa	cdr3_nt
.	TRBV6-2/TRBV6-3	.	TRBJ1-1	CASSYQGLPEAFF	TGTGCCAGCAGTTACCAGGGGCTGCCTGAAGCTTTCTTT
TRBD2	TRBV20-1	.	TRBJ2-1	CSASRTSVVEQFF	TGCAGTGCTAGTAGGACTAGTGTCGTCGAGCAGTTCTTC
.	TRBV3-1/TRBV3-2	.	TRBJ2-1	CASSLTLAEQFF	TGTGCCAGCAGCCTCACCCTAGCGGAGCAGTTCTTC
TRBD2	TRBV2	.	TRBJ2-7	CASSVLAGYSYEQYF	TGTGCCAGCAGTGTTCTAGCGGGGTACTCCTACGAGCAGTACTTC
TRBD2	TRBV11-1	.	TRBJ2-3	CASSTSDTDTQYF	TGTGCCTCCTCCACTAGCGACACAGATACGCAGTATTTT
TRBD1	TRBV3-1/TRBV3-2	.	TRBJ2-5	CASRGQGIMKTQYF	TGTGCCAGCCGAGGACAGGGGATTATGAAGACCCAGTACTTC
.	TRBV7-9	.	TRBJ2-1	CASSLATLYNEQFF	TGTGCCAGCAGCTTAGCGACACTGTACAATGAGCAGTTCTTC
.	TRBV11-3	.	TRBJ2-7	CASSLESGYEQYF	TGTGCCAGCAGCTTAGAGTCAGGCTACGAGCAGTACTTC
TRBD2	TRBV7-8	.	TRBJ2-2	CASSFNPGLAGTGELFF	TGTGCCAGCAGCTTCAACCCAGGGCTAGCGGGCACCGGGGAGCTGTTTTTT
.	TRBV6-5	once	TRBJ1-1	CASSYSRSQGTEAFF	TGTGCCAGCAGTTACTCGAGATCACAGGGCACTGAAGCTTTCTTT
TRBD1	TRBV6-5	.	TRBJ2-7	CASRPPGQGTEQYF	TGTGCCAGCAGGCCGCCGGGACAGGGGACCGAGCAGTACTTC
.	TRBV3-1/TRBV3-2	few	TRBJ2-7	CASSHGADYEQYF	TGTGCCAGCAGCCATGGGGCGGACTACGAGCAGTACTTC
.	TRBV19	.	TRBJ2-1	CASTVTSSYNEQFF	TGTGCCAGTACCGTAACTAGCTCCTACAATGAGCAGTTCTTC
TRBD2	TRBV10-3	once	TRBJ2-2	CAISDPRGPSGITGELFF	TGTGCCATCAGTGACCCCCGCGGGCCTAGCGGGATTACCGGGGAGCTGTTTTTT
TRBD1	TRBV5-6	.	TRBJ2-7	CASTGAGTGFYEQYF	TGTGCCAGCACCGGGGCCGGGACAGGTTTCTACGAGCAGTACTTC
TRBD2	TRBV19	once	TRBJ2-3	CASSSRLAGGPGDTQYF	TGTGCCAGTAGTTCCCGACTAGCGGGAGGGCCGGGGGATACGCAGTATTTT
.	TRBV10-3	.	TRBJ2-2	CAISALPGEANTGELFF	TGTGCCATCAGTGCCCTGCCTGGAGAGGCGAACACCGGGGAGCTGTTTTTT